This TCR beta chain was sequenced during a study of blood T cell repertoires in COVID-19. Study background: The United States, Italy and Spain supplied acute and convalescent COVID-19 samples.

Concerning this clone: Other DNA sequences in the same sample also yield this CDR3.

Using immunoSEQ multiplex PCR, the repertoire was profiled, and TCRdb retains in-frame clones only, with some absent. Among some 370,000 clones listed, 90% were seen once. Material for sequencing was peripheral blood. The clonotype originates from a man aged 18 to 35 with active or convalescent COVID-19.

The CDR3 here is CSVGRDSYEQYF. The CDR3 nucleotides read TGCAGCGTGGGCAGAGATTCCTACGAGCAGTACTTC. This sequence joins TRBV29-1 and TRBJ2-7; D is unclear. This CDR3 has 12 residues. Germline values: CDR1 SQVTM, CDR2 ANQGSEA. Trimming shortened V by 6 bases and J by 1 base, and 10 bases separated the two germline ends.